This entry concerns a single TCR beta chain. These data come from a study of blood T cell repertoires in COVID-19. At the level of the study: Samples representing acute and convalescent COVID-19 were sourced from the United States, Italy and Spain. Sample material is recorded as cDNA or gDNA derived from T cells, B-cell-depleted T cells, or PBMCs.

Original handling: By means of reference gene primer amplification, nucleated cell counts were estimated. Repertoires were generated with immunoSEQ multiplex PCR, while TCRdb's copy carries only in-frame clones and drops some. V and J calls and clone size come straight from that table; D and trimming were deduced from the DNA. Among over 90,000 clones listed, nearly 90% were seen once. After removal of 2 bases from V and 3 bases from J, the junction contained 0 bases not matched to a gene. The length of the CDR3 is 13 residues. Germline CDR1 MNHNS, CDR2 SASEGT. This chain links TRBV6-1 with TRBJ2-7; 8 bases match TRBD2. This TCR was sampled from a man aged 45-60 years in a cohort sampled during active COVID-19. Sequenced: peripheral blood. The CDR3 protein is CASSELAGYEQYV. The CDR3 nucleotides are TGTGCCAGCAGTGAACTAGCGGGCTACGAGCAGTACGTC.